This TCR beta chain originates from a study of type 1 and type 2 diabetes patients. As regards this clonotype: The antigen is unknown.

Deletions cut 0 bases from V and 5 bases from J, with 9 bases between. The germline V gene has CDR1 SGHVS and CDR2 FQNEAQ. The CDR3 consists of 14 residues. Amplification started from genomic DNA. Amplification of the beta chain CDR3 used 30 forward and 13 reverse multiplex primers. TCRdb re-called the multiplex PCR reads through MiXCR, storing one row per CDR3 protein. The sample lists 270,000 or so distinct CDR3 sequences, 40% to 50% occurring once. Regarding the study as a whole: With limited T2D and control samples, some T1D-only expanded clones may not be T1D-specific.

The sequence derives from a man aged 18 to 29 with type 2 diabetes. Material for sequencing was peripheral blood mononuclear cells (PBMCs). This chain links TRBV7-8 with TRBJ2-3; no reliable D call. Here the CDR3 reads CASSLAQTIDTQYF. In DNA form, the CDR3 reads TGTGCCAGCAGCTTAGCGCAGACGATAGATACGCAGTATTTT.